This T cell receptor (beta chain) was found in a study of PD-1 blockade in classical Hodgkin lymphoma. Described time point: newly diagnosed, previously untreated cHL patient sample. It was by magnetic negative selection that CD4+ T cells were purified from thawed PBMCs. The V gene end was trimmed by 4 bases and the J gene end by 5 bases; junction bases not matched to a gene: 10. This CDR3 region has 15 residues. Germline CDR1 MNHNS, CDR2 SASEGT. The assay was immunoSEQ multiplex PCR, and TCRdb's table has in-frame clones only and misses some. The table includes about 25,000 clones, 91% detected once.

The V and J genes are TRBV6-1 and TRBJ1-1; TRBD1 aligns across 7 bases. Source material: CD4+ T cells from blood. The sequence came from a human donor with classical Hodgkin lymphoma. The CDR3 DNA reads TGTGCCAGCAGTGGCTTAAACAGGGGTATAACTGAAGCTTTCTTT. This encodes CASSGLNRGITEAFF.